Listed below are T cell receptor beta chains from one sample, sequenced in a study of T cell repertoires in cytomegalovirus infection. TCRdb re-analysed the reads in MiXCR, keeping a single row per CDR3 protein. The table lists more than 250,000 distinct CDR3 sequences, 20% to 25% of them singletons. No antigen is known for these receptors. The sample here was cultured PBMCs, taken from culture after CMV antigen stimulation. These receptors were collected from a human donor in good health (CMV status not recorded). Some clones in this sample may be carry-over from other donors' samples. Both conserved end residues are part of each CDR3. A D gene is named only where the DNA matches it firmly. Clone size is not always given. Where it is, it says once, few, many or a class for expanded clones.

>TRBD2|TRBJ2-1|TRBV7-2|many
CASSLLAGVVNEQFF
TGTGCCAGCAGCCTTCTAGCGGGAGTAGTTAATGAGCAGTTCTTC
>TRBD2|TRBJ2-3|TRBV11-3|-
CASNTPFAGGRDTDTQYF
TGTGCCAGCAACACACCCTTCGCTGGCGGGAGGGACACAGATACGCAGTATTTT
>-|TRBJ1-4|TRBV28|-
CASRGGAEDEKLFF
TGTGCCAGCAGGGGTGGGGCGGAGGATGAAAAACTGTTTTTT
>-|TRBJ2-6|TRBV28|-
CASSYPSEGSGANVLTF
TGTGCCAGCAGTTACCCCTCTGAGGGCTCTGGGGCCAACGTCCTGACTTTC
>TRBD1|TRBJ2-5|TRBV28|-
CASSSLRDRGQETQYF
TGTGCCAGCAGTTCACTCCGGGACAGGGGGCAAGAGACCCAGTACTTC
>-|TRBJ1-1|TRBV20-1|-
CSARSYGLNTEAFF
TGCAGTGCTAGAAGTTACGGGTTGAACACTGAAGCTTTCTTT
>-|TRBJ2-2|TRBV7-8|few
CASSLIGTGELFF
TGTGCCAGCAGCTTAATCGGGACTGGGGAGCTGTTTTTT
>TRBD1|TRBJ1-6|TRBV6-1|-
CASSGAGTDSPLHF
TGTGCCAGCAGTGGGGCCGGGACAGATTCACCCCTCCACTTT
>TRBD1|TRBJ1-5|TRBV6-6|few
CASRRAGGSAQPQHF
TGTGCCAGCAGAAGAGCAGGGGGCTCGGCTCAGCCCCAGCATTTT
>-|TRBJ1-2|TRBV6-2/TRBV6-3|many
CASTTTVTIDGYTF
TGTGCCAGCACTACGACAGTGACAATAGATGGCTACACCTTC
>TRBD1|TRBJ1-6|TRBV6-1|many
CASSEEQGWNSPLHF
TGTGCCAGCAGTGAAGAACAGGGGTGGAATTCACCCCTCCACTTT
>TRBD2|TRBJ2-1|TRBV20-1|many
CSARSGSQFYNEQFF
TGCAGTGCTAGGAGCGGGAGCCAGTTCTACAATGAGCAGTTCTTC
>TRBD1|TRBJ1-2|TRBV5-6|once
CASSLAQRTGHGYTF
TGTGCCAGCAGCTTGGCCCAACGGACAGGCCATGGCTACACCTTC
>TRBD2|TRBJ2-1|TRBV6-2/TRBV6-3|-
CASSYFGRARPEQFF
TGTGCCAGCAGTTACTTCGGGAGGGCCCGCCCGGAGCAGTTCTTC
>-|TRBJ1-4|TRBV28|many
CASSLGGRGEKLFF
TGTGCCAGCAGTTTAGGTGGAAGGGGTGAAAAACTGTTTTTT
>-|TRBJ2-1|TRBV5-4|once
CASSFRLSHEQFF
TGTGCCAGCAGCTTTCGCTTATCCCATGAGCAGTTCTTC
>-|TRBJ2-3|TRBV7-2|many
CASSLEHRGGTDTQYF
TGTGCCAGCAGCTTAGAACACAGGGGGGGGACAGATACGCAGTATTTT
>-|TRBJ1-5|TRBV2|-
CASNTFGLSQPQHF
TGTGCCAGCAATACGTTTGGGTTGAGTCAGCCCCAGCATTTT
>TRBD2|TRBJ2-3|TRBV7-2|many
CASSSRAGGSTDTQYF
TGTGCCAGCAGCTCCAGGGCGGGGGGAAGCACAGATACGCAGTATTTT
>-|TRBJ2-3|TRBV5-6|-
CASSYPSGARTDTQYF
TGTGCCAGCAGTTATCCCTCAGGGGCCCGCACAGATACGCAGTATTTT
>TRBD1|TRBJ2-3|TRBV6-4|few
CASSDGTGPDTQYF
TGTGCCAGCAGTGACGGGACAGGGCCAGATACGCAGTATTTT
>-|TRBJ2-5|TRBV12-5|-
CASGLSLSSSAPETQYF
TGTGCTAGTGGATTGTCCCTTTCATCTAGCGCTCCAGAGACCCAGTACTTC